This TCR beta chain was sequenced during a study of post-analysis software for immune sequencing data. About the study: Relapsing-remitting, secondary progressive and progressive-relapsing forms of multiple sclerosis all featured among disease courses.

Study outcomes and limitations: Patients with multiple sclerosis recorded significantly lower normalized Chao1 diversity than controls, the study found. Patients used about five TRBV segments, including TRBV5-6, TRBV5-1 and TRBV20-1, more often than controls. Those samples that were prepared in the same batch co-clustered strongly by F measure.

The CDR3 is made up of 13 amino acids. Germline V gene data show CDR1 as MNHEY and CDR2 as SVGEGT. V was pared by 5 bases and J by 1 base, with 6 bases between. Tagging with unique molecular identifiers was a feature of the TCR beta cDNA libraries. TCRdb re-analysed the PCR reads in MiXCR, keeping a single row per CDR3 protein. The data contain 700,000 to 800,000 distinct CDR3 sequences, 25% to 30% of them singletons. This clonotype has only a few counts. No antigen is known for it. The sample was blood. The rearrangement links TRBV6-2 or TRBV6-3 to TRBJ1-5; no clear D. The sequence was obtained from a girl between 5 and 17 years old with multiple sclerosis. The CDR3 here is CASSIGSNQPQHF. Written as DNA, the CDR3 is TGTGCCAGCAGTATTGGAAGCAATCAGCCCCAGCATTTT.